The clone carrying this T cell receptor beta chain was recorded once. What it binds is unknown. The treatment here: oral pan-JAK inhibitor, 5-10 mg twice daily. Collection of lesional scalp punch biopsies and peripheral blood was performed in alopecia areata patients. T lymphocytes (CD4+ and CD8+) were sorted from PBMCs. The data were obtained in a study of CD8+ T cells in alopecia areata. Germline CDR1 MNHEY, CDR2 SMNVEV (reference sequence). The length of the CDR3 is 12 residues. V lost 2 bases to trimming and J lost 5 bases, with 5 bases between them. cDNA prepared by RNA extraction and subsequent reverse transcription served as the template for sequencing. TCRdb's table, derived via immunoSEQ multiplex PCR, lists solely in-frame clones and lacks some. The data contain approximately 140,000 clones, around 83% of them seen just once; the ten biggest clones take up around 14%. The study, taken as a whole, reports: In scalp and blood, many expanded lesional clones persisted during tofacitinib. Scalp sequencing also captures normal skin's resident alphabeta T cells.

The sequence was obtained from a human donor with alopecia areata. The V gene is TRBV27, the J gene TRBJ2-3; no reliable D call. The sequenced sample was CD8+ T cells sorted from blood, obtained at week 4, from a patient treated with tofacitinib. The CDR3 loop reads CASSLPGDTQYF. Written as DNA, the CDR3 is TGTGCCAGCAGTTTACCCGGAGATACGCAGTATTTT.